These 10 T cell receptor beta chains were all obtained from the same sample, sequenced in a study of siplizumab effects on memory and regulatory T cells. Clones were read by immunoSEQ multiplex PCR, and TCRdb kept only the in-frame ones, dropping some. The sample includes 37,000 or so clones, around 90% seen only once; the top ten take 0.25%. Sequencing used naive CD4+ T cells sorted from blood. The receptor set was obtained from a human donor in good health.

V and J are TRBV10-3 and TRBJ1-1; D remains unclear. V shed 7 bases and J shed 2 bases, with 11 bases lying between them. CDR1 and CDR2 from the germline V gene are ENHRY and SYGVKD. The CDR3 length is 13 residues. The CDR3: CAITLAGNTEAFF. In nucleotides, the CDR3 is TGTGCCATCACGCTGGCGGGAAACACTGAAGCTTTCTTT.

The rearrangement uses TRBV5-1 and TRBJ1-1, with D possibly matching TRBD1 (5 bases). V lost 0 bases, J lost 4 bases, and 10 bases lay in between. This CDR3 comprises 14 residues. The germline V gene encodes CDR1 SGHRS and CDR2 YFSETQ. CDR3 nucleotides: TGCGCCAGCAGCTTGGGGCAGGGAGTCACTGAAGCTTTCTTT. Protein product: CASSLGQGVTEAFF.

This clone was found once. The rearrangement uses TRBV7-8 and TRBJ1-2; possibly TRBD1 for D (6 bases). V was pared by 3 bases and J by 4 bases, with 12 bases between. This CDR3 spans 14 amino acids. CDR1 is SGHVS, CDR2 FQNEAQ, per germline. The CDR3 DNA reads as TGTGCCAGCAGCTTTACTCAGGGGATCTATGGCTACACCTTC. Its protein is CASSFTQGIYGYTF. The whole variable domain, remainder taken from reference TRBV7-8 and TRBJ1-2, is GAGVSQSPRYKVAKRGQDVALRCDPISGHVSLFWYQQALGQGPEFLTYFQNEAQLDKSGLPSDRFFAERPEGSVSTLKIQRTQQEDSAVYLCASSFTQGIYGYTFGSGTRLTVV.

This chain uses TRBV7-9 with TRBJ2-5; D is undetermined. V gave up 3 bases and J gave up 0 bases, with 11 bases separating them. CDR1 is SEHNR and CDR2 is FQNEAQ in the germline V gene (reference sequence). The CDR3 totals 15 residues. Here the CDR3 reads CASSFGSLNQETQYF. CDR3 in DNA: TGTGCCAGCAGCTTTGGTAGCCTTAACCAAGAGACCCAGTACTTC.

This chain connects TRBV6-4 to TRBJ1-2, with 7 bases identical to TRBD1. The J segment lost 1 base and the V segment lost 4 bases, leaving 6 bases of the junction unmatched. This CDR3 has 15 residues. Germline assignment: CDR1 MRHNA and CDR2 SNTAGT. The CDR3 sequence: CASSAGGLFNYGYTF. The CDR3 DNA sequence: TGTGCCAGCAGTGCAGGGGGGCTCTTTAACTATGGCTACACCTTC.

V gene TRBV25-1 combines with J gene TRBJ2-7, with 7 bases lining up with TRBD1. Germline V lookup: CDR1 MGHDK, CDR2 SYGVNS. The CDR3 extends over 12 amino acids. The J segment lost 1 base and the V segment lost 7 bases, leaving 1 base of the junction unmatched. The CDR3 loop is CASKGASYEQYF. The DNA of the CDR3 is TGTGCCAGCAAGGGGGCGTCCTACGAGCAGTACTTC.

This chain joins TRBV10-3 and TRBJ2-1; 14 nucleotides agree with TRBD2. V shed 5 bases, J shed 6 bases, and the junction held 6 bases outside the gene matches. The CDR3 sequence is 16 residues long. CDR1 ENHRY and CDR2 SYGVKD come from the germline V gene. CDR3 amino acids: CAISSGTSGSRNEQFF. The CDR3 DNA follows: TGTGCCATCAGTTCCGGGACTAGCGGGAGTCGCAATGAGCAGTTCTTC.

The CDR3: CASSLMETSVYEQYF. CDR3 DNA sequence: TGTGCCAGCAGCTTAATGGAGACTAGCGTTTACGAGCAGTACTTC. This chain links TRBV11-1 with TRBJ2-7, with 8 positions matching TRBD2. The CDR3 contains 15 residues. Unmatched junction bases numbered 7, after V lost 2 bases and J lost 4 bases. Germline CDR1 reads SGHAT; CDR2 reads FQDESV (reference sequence). The variable domain in full, completed from reference TRBV11-1 and TRBJ2-7, reads EAEVAQSPRYKITEKSQAVAFWCDPISGHATLYWYRQILGQGPELLVQFQDESVVDDSQLPKDRFSAERLKGVDSTLKIQPAELGDSAMYLCASSLMETSVYEQYFGPGTRLTVT.

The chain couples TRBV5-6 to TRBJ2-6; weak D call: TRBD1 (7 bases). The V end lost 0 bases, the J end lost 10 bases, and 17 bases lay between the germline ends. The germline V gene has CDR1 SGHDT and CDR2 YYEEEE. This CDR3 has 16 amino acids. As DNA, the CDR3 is TGTGCCAGCAGCTTGGGCAGGGGGGCCGTTTGGAACGTCCTGACTTTC. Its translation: CASSLGRGAVWNVLTF.

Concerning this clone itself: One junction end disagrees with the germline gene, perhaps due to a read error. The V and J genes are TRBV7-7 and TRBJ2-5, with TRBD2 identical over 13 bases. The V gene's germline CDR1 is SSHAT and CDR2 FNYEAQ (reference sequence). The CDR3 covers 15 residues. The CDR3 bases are TGTGCTAGCAGCCCGACTAGCGGGAGGCAAGAGACCCAGTACTTC. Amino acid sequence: CASSPTSGRQETQYF.